The 13 T cell receptor beta chains presented below share a single source sample, sequenced in a study of blood T cell repertoires in COVID-19. Generated by immunoSEQ multiplex PCR, the TCRdb table keeps only in-frame clones and is missing some. Here the sample spans tens of thousands of clones, roughly 80% being singletons. The sample taken for sequencing was peripheral blood. The receptor set was obtained from a human donor in a cohort sampled during active COVID-19.

This chain joins TRBV6-5 and TRBJ2-7; TRBD1 matches at 8 bases. The ends lost 6 bases at V and 6 bases at J; junction bases unmatched: 4. This CDR3 region has 12 residues. CDR1 and CDR2 from the germline V gene are MNHEY and SVGAGI. As DNA, the CDR3 is TGTGCCAGCAGGCAGGGGGCGTCCGAGCAGTACTTC. Translated: CASRQGASEQYF.

The V gene is TRBV2, the J gene TRBJ1-5; 8 bases match TRBD1. Per the germline V gene, CDR1 is SNHLY and CDR2 is FYNNEI. The CDR3 is 13 amino acids. Trimming at V came to 6 bases and at J to 6 bases, leaving 4 bases not matched to a gene. The DNA for the CDR3 is TGTGCCAGCAGGAACAGGGGGGGTCAGCCCCAGCATTTT. Translation: CASRNRGGQPQHF.

In this sample, this clone turned up once. The chain carries TRBV27 and TRBJ2-5; 13 nucleotides match TRBD2. The CDR3 is made up of 18 amino acids. Germline V lookup: CDR1 MNHEY, CDR2 SMNVEV (reference sequence). The J segment lost 2 bases and the V segment lost 4 bases, leaving 10 bases of the junction unmatched. CDR3: CASSSLTKLAGGQETQYF. CDR3 DNA: TGTGCCAGCAGTTCCCTCACCAAACTAGCGGGGGGGCAAGAGACCCAGTACTTC.

This clone came up a few times. The rearrangement links TRBV18 to TRBJ1-1; D ambiguous. V was shortened by 3 bases and J by 3 bases, with 8 bases between the two germline ends. Germline V gene data show CDR1 as KGHSH and CDR2 as LQKENI. The CDR3 consists of 13 residues. CDR3 protein: CASSPRADTEAFF. The DNA for the CDR3 is TGTGCCAGCTCACCGCGGGCGGACACTGAAGCTTTCTTT.

V gene TRBV5-1 combines with J gene TRBJ2-3; 7 bases agree with TRBD2. The length of the CDR3 is 13 residues. Per germline, CDR1 SGHRS and CDR2 YFSETQ. Trimming cost V 4 bases and J 5 bases; bases outside gene matches: 4. The chain's CDR3 is CASSGDYGDTQYF. The CDR3 nucleotides are TGCGCCAGCAGCGGGGACTACGGAGATACGCAGTATTTT. Full variable domain (remainder filled in from reference TRBV5-1 and TRBJ2-3): KAGVTQTPRYLIKTRGQQVTLSCSPISGHRSVSWYQQTPGQGLQFLFEYFSETQRNKGNFPGRFSGRQFSNSRSEMNVSTLELGDSALYLCASSGDYGDTQYFGPGTRLTVL.

This clone was picked up one time. The V call is TRBV7-2, the J call TRBJ2-7, with D tentatively TRBD2 (6 bases). This CDR3 comprises 14 residues. CDR1 SGHTA and CDR2 FQGNSA come from the germline V gene. V lost 1 base and J lost 5, with 12 bases in between. The CDR3 bases are TGTGCCAGCAGCTTAGTGTTCGGGGGTAACGAGCAGTACTTC. Amino acids: CASSLVFGGNEQYF.

This sequence joins TRBV13 and TRBJ1-4, with 9 nucleotides matching TRBD1. CDR3 length: 15 amino acids. V dropped 0 bases and J dropped 13; count of bases not matched to a gene: 9. The germline V gene encodes CDR1 PRHDT and CDR2 FYEKMQ (reference sequence). CDR3: CASSLGDRGRQGLFF. In DNA, the CDR3 is TGTGCCAGCAGCTTAGGGGACAGGGGACGTCAAGGACTGTTTTTT.

The CDR3 reads CATSDRGQGSNQPQHF. DNA of the CDR3: TGTGCCACCAGTGACAGGGGCCAGGGTAGCAATCAGCCCCAGCATTTT. The V gene is TRBV24-1, the J gene TRBJ1-5; TRBD1 is a possible D gene (6 bases). V lost 4 bases and J lost 0, with 12 bases in between. This CDR3 is 16 amino acids long. CDR1 is KGHDR and CDR2 is SFDVKD in the germline V gene.

This chain joins TRBV15 and TRBJ1-1, with D perhaps matching TRBD1 (6 bases). Germline lookup yields CDR1 LNHNV and CDR2 YYDKDF (reference sequence). CDR3 length: 16 residues. V lost 0 bases and J lost 6, with 17 bases in between. Written as DNA, the CDR3 is TGTGCCACCAGCAGAGATAGGGGGGGTCCGCGGTCTGAAGCTTTCTTT. Its protein product is CATSRDRGGPRSEAFF. Supplemented by reference TRBV15 and TRBJ1-1, the full variable domain reads DAMVIQNPRYQVTQFGKPVTLSCSQTLNHNVMYWYQQKSSQAPKLLFHYYDKDFNNEADTPDNFQSRRPNTSFCFLDIRSPGLGDTAMYLCATSRDRGGPRSEAFFGQGTRLTVV.

This chain uses TRBV27 with TRBJ1-4, with 9 nucleotides matching TRBD1. Germline values: CDR1 MNHEY, CDR2 SMNVEV (reference sequence). After removal of 5 bases from V and 4 bases from J, the junction contained 5 bases not matched to a gene. This CDR3 contains 15 residues. CDR3: CASSRPGQGNEKLFF. The CDR3 region has the DNA TGTGCCAGCAGTAGACCGGGACAGGGTAATGAAAAACTGTTTTTT.

The CDR3 reads CASSAREFKGTYNSPLHF. Here the CDR3 DNA reads TGCGCCAGCAGCGCGCGGGAATTCAAGGGAACCTATAATTCACCCCTCCACTTT. The chain recombines TRBV5-1 with TRBJ1-6, with D unresolved. With 4 bases removed from V and 2 bases from J, the gap between germline ends came to 19 bases. The CDR3 has 18 amino acids. Looked up from germline, CDR1 is SGHRS and CDR2 is YFSETQ.

Turning to this clone: The same CDR3 also results from other DNA sequences found in this sample. V and J are TRBV9 and TRBJ2-2; 15 bases map to TRBD2. V lost 4 bases, J lost 4 bases, and 5 bases stayed unmatched. Germline V CDR1 and CDR2: SGDLS, YYNGEE. The length of the CDR3 is 17 residues. The CDR3 sequence: CASSPWTSGGVTGELFF. The CDR3 DNA is TGTGCCAGCAGCCCCTGGACTAGCGGGGGGGTCACCGGGGAGCTGTTTTTT.

The V gene is TRBV7-2, the J gene TRBJ2-7; 15 bases line up with TRBD2. The CDR3 loop spans 16 amino acids. Trimming removed 3 bases from V and 6 bases from J; junction bases left unmatched: 6. CDR1 SGHTA and CDR2 FQGNSA come from the germline V gene. The CDR3 loop reads CASSFGLAGGLVEQYF. The CDR3 bases are TGTGCCAGCAGCTTTGGACTAGCGGGGGGGCTGGTCGAGCAGTACTTC.